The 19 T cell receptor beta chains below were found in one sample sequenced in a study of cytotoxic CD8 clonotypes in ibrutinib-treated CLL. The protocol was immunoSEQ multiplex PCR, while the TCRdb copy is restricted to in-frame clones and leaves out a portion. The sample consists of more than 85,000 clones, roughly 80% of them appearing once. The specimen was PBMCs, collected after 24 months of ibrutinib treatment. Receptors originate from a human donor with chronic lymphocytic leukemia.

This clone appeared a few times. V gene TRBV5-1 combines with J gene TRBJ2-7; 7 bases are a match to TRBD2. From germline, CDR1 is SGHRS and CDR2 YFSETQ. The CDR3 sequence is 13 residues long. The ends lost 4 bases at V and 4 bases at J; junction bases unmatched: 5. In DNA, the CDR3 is TGCGCCAGCAGCATGACTAGCTTGTACGAGCAGTACTTC. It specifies CASSMTSLYEQYF. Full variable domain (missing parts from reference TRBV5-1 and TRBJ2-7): KAGVTQTPRYLIKTRGQQVTLSCSPISGHRSVSWYQQTPGQGLQFLFEYFSETQRNKGNFPGRFSGRQFSNSRSEMNVSTLELGDSALYLCASSMTSLYEQYFGPGTRLTVT.

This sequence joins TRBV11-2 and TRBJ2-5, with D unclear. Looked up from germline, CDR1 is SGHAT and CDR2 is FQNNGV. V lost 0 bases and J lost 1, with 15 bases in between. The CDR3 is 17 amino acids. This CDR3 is CASSLDTRQKVQETQYF. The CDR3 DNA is TGTGCCAGCAGCTTAGATACCCGGCAGAAAGTCCAAGAGACCCAGTACTTC.

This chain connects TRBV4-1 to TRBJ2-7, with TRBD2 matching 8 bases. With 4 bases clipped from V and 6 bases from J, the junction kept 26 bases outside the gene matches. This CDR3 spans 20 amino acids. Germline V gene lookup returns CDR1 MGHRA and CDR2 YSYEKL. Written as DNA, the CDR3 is TGCGCCAGCAGCCGTCAGTCAGGACAGCTGGGGCGGCTAGCGGGTTCCGAGCAGTACTTC. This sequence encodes CASSRQSGQLGRLAGSEQYF.

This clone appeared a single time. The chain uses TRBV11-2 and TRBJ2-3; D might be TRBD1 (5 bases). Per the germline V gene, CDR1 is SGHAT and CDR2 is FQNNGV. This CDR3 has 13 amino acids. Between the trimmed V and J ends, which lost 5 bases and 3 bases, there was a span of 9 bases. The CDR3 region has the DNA TGTGCCAGCAGCCCCGACAGAACAGATACGCAGTATTTT. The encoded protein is CASSPDRTDTQYF.

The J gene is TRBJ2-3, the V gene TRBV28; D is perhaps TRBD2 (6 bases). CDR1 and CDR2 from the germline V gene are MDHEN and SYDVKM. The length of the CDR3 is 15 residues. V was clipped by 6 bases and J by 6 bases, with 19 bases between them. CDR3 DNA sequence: TGTGCCAGCAGGGAAGGCCCTGATGGAGGGGATACGCAGTATTTT. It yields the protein CASREGPDGGDTQYF.

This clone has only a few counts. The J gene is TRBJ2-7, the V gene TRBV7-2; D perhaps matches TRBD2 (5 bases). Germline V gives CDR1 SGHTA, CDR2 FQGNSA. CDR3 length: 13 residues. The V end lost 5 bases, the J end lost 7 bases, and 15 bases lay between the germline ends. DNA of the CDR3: TGTGCCAGCAGCGAACTGCGGGTTAGGGAGCAGTACTTC. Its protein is CASSELRVREQYF.

CDR3 DNA: TGCGCCAGCAGCTTGGACAGGGTTGGAAACACCATATATTTT. As protein: CASSLDRVGNTIYF. The chain uses TRBV5-1 and TRBJ1-3; maybe TRBD1 (6 bases). CDR3 length: 14 amino acids. Germline V gene lookup returns CDR1 SGHRS and CDR2 YFSETQ. Deletions cut 0 bases from V and 3 bases from J, with 7 bases between. The full variable domain, rest sourced from reference TRBV5-1 and TRBJ1-3, is KAGVTQTPRYLIKTRGQQVTLSCSPISGHRSVSWYQQTPGQGLQFLFEYFSETQRNKGNFPGRFSGRQFSNSRSEMNVSTLELGDSALYLCASSLDRVGNTIYFGEGSWLTVV.

The CDR3 protein is CASSPGLAENEQFF. The CDR3 DNA reads TGTGCCAGCAGCCCGGGACTAGCGGAGAATGAGCAGTTCTTC. V gene TRBV7-1 combines with J gene TRBJ2-1; 11 bases are a match to TRBD2. TRBV7-1 is marked as an open reading frame, function uncertain. Trimming at V came to 5 bases and at J to 7 bases, leaving 4 bases not matched to a gene. The CDR3 has 14 residues.

The CDR3 is CASSPAGTHSNQPQHF. In DNA, the CDR3 is TGTGCCAGCAGTCCAGCCGGGACACATAGCAATCAGCCCCAGCATTTT. The chain is built from TRBV28 and TRBJ1-5; a possible D gene is TRBD1 (6 bases). V gave up 5 bases and J gave up 0 bases, with 14 bases separating them. Germline assignment: CDR1 MDHEN and CDR2 SYDVKM. The CDR3 covers 16 residues.

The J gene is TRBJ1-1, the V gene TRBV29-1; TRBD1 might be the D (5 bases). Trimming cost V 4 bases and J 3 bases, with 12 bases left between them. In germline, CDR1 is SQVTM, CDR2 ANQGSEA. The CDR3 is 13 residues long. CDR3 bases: TGCAGCGTTGTCAGGGAGTTGGACACTGAAGCTTTCTTT. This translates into CSVVRELDTEAFF.

The CDR3 DNA reads as TGTGCCAGCAGCACCAGGGATCAGGGGGTCTTCAAAGAGACCCAGTACTTC. As protein: CASSTRDQGVFKETQYF. The chain links TRBV21-1 to TRBJ2-5; the D call in the table, TRBD1, was not verified against the DNA. TRBV21-1 is tagged as a pseudogene. The CDR3 runs to 17 residues.

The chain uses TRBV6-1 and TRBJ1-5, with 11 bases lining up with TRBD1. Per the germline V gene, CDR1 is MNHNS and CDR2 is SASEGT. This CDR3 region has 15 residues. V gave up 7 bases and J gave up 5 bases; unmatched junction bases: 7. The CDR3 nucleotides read TGTGCCAGCATTCCGGGACAGGGGGAATATCAGCCCCAGCATTTT. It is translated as CASIPGQGEYQPQHF.

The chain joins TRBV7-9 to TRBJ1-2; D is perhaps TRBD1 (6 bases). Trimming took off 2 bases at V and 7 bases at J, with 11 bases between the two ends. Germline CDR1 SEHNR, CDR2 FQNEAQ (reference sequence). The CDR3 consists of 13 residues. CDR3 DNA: TGTGCCAGCAGCTTATCGCCAGGGGCTGGCTACACCTTC. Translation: CASSLSPGAGYTF. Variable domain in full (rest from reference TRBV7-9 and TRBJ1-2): DTGVSQNPRHKITKRGQNVTFRCDPISEHNRLYWYRQTLGQGPEFLTYFQNEAQLEKSRLLSDRFSAERPKGSFSTLEIQRTEQGDSAMYLCASSLSPGAGYTFGSGTRLTVV.

This CDR3 is CASSFLLGSYEQYF. For the CDR3, the DNA is TGTGCCAGCAGTTTCTTACTCGGCTCCTACGAGCAGTACTTC. The chain uses TRBV27 and TRBJ2-7, with D unresolved. This CDR3 is 14 amino acids long. From germline, CDR1 is MNHEY and CDR2 SMNVEV (reference sequence). Trimming took 3 bases from V and 0 from J, leaving 9 bases between them.

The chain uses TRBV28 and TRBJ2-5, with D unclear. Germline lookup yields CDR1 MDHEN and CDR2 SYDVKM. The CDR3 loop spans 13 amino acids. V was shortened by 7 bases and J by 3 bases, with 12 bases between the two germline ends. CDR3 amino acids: CASISPSEETQYF. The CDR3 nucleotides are TGTGCCAGCATTTCACCTTCAGAAGAGACCCAGTACTTC. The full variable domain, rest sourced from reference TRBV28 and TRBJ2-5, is DVKVTQSSRYLVKRTGEKVFLECVQDMDHENMFWYRQDPGLGLRLIYFSYDVKMKEKGDIPEGYSVSREKKERFSLILESASTNQTSMYLCASISPSEETQYFGPGTRLLVL.

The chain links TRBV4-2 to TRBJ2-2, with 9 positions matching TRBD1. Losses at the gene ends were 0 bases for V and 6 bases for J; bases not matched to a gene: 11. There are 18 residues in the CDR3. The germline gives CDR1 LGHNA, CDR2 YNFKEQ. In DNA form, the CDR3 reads TGTGCCAGCAGCCAAGATTTCAGAACAGGGGGCGCCCCCGGGGAGCTGTTTTTT. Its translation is CASSQDFRTGGAPGELFF.

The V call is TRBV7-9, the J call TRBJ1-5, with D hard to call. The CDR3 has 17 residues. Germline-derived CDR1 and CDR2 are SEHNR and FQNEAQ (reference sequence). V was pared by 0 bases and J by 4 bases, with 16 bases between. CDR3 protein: CASSLALRRSINQPQHF. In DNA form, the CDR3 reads TGTGCCAGCAGCTTAGCTCTCAGAAGGAGTATTAATCAGCCCCAGCATTTT.

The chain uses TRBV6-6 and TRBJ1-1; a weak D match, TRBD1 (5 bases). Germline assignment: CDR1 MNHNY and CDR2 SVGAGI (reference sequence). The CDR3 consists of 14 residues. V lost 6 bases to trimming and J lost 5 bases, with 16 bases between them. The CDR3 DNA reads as TGTGCCAGCAGGTATGGAGGGGCTGGGACTGAAGCTTTCTTT. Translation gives CASRYGGAGTEAFF.

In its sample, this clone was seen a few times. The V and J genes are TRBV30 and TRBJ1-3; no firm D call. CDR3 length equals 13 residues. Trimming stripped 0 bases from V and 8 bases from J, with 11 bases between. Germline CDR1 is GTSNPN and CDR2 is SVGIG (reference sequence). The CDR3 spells CAWSVSGGDTIYF. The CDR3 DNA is TGTGCCTGGAGTGTATCGGGTGGGGACACCATATATTTT.